Listed here are 22 T cell receptor beta chains from one sample, sequenced in a study of blood T cell repertoires in COVID-19. This table comes from immunoSEQ multiplex PCR, and its TCRdb copy is limited to in-frame clones, with some not included. This sample has around 300,000 clones; about 90% occur once, and the top ten carry roughly 5.2%. The sequencing sample was made of PBMCs or T cells enriched from blood (not recorded which). These TCRs come from a woman in her thirties who had recovered from COVID-19.

This clone was observed a single time. This chain uses TRBV27 with TRBJ1-6; D may be TRBD1 (5 bases). Deletions cut 6 bases from V and 10 bases from J, with 19 bases between. CDR1 and CDR2 from the germline V gene are MNHEY and SMNVEV (reference sequence). This CDR3 contains 15 residues. CDR3 sequence (DNA): TGTGCCAGCAGCCCGGGACTCCCCCAGCGGTCACCCCTCCACTTT. This encodes CASSPGLPQRSPLHF.

The J gene is TRBJ1-2, the V gene TRBV4-3, with 9 nucleotides matching TRBD1. The CDR3 length is 14 residues. Germline assignment: CDR1 LGHNA and CDR2 YSLEER. V trimming: 0 bases; J trimming: 7 bases; junction bases outside the gene matches: 3. DNA for the CDR3: TGCGCCAGCAGCCAAGATTGGGACAGGGTTGGCTACACCTTC. This codes for CASSQDWDRVGYTF.

The chain recombines TRBV30 with TRBJ2-7; 7 bases are shared with TRBD2. Germline assignment: CDR1 GTSNPN and CDR2 SVGIG (reference sequence). This CDR3 spans 12 amino acids. With V trimmed by 1 base and J by 4 bases, 1 base remained unmatched. The DNA for the CDR3 is TGTGCCTGGAGTGACGGGAGGTACGAGCAGTACTTC. Its protein is CAWSDGRYEQYF. Full variable domain (remainder filled in from reference TRBV30 and TRBJ2-7): SQTIHQWPATLVQPVGSPLSLECTVEGTSNPNLYWYRQAAGRGLQLLFYSVGIGQISSEVPQNLSASRPQDRQFILSSKKLLLSDSGFYLCAWSDGRYEQYFGPGTRLTVT.

The rearrangement uses TRBV7-8 and TRBJ1-4; 9 bases fit TRBD1. The V gene's germline CDR1 is SGHVS and CDR2 FQNEAQ. The J segment lost 7 bases and the V segment lost 2 bases, leaving 2 bases of the junction unmatched. The CDR3 loop spans 14 amino acids. CDR3 sequence: CASSLRQGVEKLFF. The DNA of the CDR3 is TGTGCCAGCAGCTTAAGACAGGGGGTTGAAAAACTGTTTTTT.

The V call is TRBV18, the J call TRBJ1-4; 8 bases agree with TRBD1. This CDR3 comprises 15 residues. V was pared by 5 bases and J by 8 bases, with 10 bases of the junction left unmatched. Germline values: CDR1 KGHSH, CDR2 LQKENI. The CDR3 reads CASSSSQGGLEKLFF. CDR3 coding DNA: TGTGCCAGCTCATCCTCACAGGGGGGTTTGGAAAAACTGTTTTTT.

In DNA form, the CDR3 reads TGTGCCAGCTCCTCCCCTGGTCCGGGTTCCCGTGAAAAACTGTTTTTT. This codes for CASSSPGPGSREKLFF. This chain connects TRBV18 to TRBJ1-4; the D is unclear. The CDR3 runs to 16 residues. V dropped 6 bases and J dropped 7 bases, with 21 bases sitting between them. Germline CDR1 and CDR2: KGHSH and LQKENI.

The chain uses TRBV18 and TRBJ1-1; unclear D gene. V was cut by 3 bases and J by 4 bases, with 6 bases left in between. Germline loops: CDR1 KGHSH, CDR2 LQKENI. The CDR3 is 12 amino acids. The CDR3 region has the DNA TGTGCCAGCTCACCTCTATCCACTGAAGCTTTCTTT. Amino acid sequence: CASSPLSTEAFF.

V usage is TRBV10-3 and J usage is TRBJ1-3, with D unclear. V was clipped by 2 bases and J by 4 bases, with 6 bases between them. Germline lookup yields CDR1 ENHRY and CDR2 SYGVKD. This CDR3 contains 13 residues. This CDR3 reads CAISEAAGNTIYF. The CDR3 coding sequence is TGTGCCATCAGTGAGGCGGCGGGAAACACCATATATTTT.

The rearrangement joins TRBV3-1 (or the pseudogene TRBV3-2) to TRBJ1-5; D may be TRBD1 (5 bases). Germline CDR1 reads LGHDT; CDR2 reads YNNKEL (reference sequence). This CDR3 is 17 amino acids long. The germline V and J ends were trimmed by 1 base and 0 bases, with 13 bases remaining between them. The CDR3 nucleotides read TGTGCCAGCAGCCAAGGGAGGGGACTGTATAGCAATCAGCCCCAGCATTTT. Translation: CASSQGRGLYSNQPQHF.

The chain combines TRBV5-1 with TRBJ1-1; 7 nucleotides line up with TRBD1. The CDR3 runs 14 residues. The ends lost 4 bases at V and 1 base at J; junction bases unmatched: 4. Germline lookup yields CDR1 SGHRS and CDR2 YFSETQ. The CDR3 spells CASSKDRRNTEAFF. CDR3 bases: TGCGCCAGCAGCAAGGACAGGAGGAACACTGAAGCTTTCTTT. Supplemented by reference TRBV5-1 and TRBJ1-1, the full variable domain reads KAGVTQTPRYLIKTRGQQVTLSCSPISGHRSVSWYQQTPGQGLQFLFEYFSETQRNKGNFPGRFSGRQFSNSRSEMNVSTLELGDSALYLCASSKDRRNTEAFFGQGTRLTVV.

The V call is TRBV2, the J call TRBJ2-7; 8 positions agree with TRBD2. This CDR3 has 16 amino acids. Germline assignment: CDR1 SNHLY and CDR2 FYNNEI. V lost 4 bases, J lost 2 bases, and 10 bases stayed unmatched. CDR3 loop: CASSVGLVFRAYEQYF. In DNA form, the CDR3 reads TGTGCCAGCAGTGTGGGACTAGTCTTTCGCGCCTACGAGCAGTACTTC.

V and J are TRBV6-5 and TRBJ1-1; TRBD1 aligns across 7 bases. V lost 7 bases and J lost 11; bases outside the gene matches: 7. This CDR3 spans 11 amino acids. Germline V gene lookup returns CDR1 MNHEY and CDR2 SVGAGI. CDR3 in amino acids: CASIQTGRAFF. CDR3 sequence (DNA): TGTGCCAGCATCCAGACAGGGAGGGCTTTCTTT.

The chain uses TRBV11-2 and TRBJ2-1; tentative D call: TRBD1 (6 bases). Germline V gene data show CDR1 as SGHAT and CDR2 as FQNNGV. The germline V and J ends were trimmed by 5 bases and 0 bases, with 8 bases remaining between them. This CDR3 has 14 amino acids. DNA of the CDR3: TGTGCCAGCAGCCCGACAGGCTCCTACAATGAGCAGTTCTTC. Encoded protein: CASSPTGSYNEQFF.

This chain connects TRBV5-1 to TRBJ2-5, with D perhaps TRBD2 (5 bases). Trimming took 1 base from V and 2 from J, leaving 12 bases between them. The CDR3 extends over 15 amino acids. CDR1 and CDR2 from the germline V gene are SGHRS and YFSETQ. CDR3 residues: CASSLLEGHQETQYF. In nucleotides, the CDR3 is TGCGCCAGCAGCTTGTTAGAGGGCCATCAAGAGACCCAGTACTTC.

This clone was picked up one time. V usage is TRBV24-1 and J usage is TRBJ2-1; 10 bases match TRBD1. V trimming: 3 bases; J trimming: 9 bases; junction bases outside the gene matches: 7. The germline CDR1 and CDR2 sequences are KGHDR and SFDVKD. The CDR3 has 15 residues. CDR3 DNA: TGTGCCACCAGTGATGCGGGACAGGGGATCGGTGAGCAGTTCTTC. Its protein is CATSDAGQGIGEQFF.

The V gene is TRBV19, the J gene TRBJ1-2, with unresolved D. CDR3 length: 13 residues. Trimming pared 5 bases from V and 4 bases from J, leaving 11 bases between. Looked up from germline, CDR1 is LNHDA and CDR2 is SQIVND (reference sequence). CDR3 in DNA: TGTGCCAGTAGTCCCCCGGGGTTCTATGGCTACACCTTC. Translating it yields CASSPPGFYGYTF.

V usage is TRBV21-1 and J usage is TRBJ1-5; TRBD1, as called in the table, went unchecked against the DNA. TRBV21-1 corresponds to a pseudogene. The length of the CDR3 is 16 residues. In DNA form, the CDR3 reads TGTGCCAGCACCGCTCCCGGGACAGGGAGCAATCAGCCCCAGCATTTT. This translates into CASTAPGTGSNQPQHF.

V is TRBV5-1 and J is TRBJ2-1; 9 bases fit TRBD1. The CDR3 covers 16 residues. Germline CDR1 reads SGHRS; CDR2 reads YFSETQ. V gave up 4 bases and J gave up 2 bases; unmatched junction bases: 7. The CDR3: CASSPSGTGTYNEQFF. The CDR3, as DNA: TGCGCCAGCAGCCCCTCCGGGACAGGGACCTACAATGAGCAGTTCTTC.

V gene TRBV29-1 combines with J gene TRBJ2-4; 7 nucleotides agree with TRBD1. V lost 6 bases and J lost 5; bases outside the gene matches: 10. Germline V CDR1 and CDR2: SQVTM, ANQGSEA. The length of the CDR3 is 14 residues. The CDR3 nucleotides are TGCAGCGTCTTACCTATAGACAGGGAAAACATTCAGTACTTC. Translation: CSVLPIDRENIQYF.

This chain links TRBV6-5 with TRBJ2-5, with a possible D match to TRBD1 (7 bases). Germline V lookup: CDR1 MNHEY, CDR2 SVGAGI. Trimming took off 4 bases at V and 13 bases at J, with 19 bases between the two ends. There are 13 residues in the CDR3. The CDR3 loop is CASSSLSGGPRYF. DNA of the CDR3: TGTGCCAGCAGTTCACTCTCAGGGGGGCCTAGGTACTTC.

V and J are TRBV6-6 and TRBJ1-6; a possible D gene is TRBD1 (6 bases). V was shortened by 5 bases and J by 7 bases, with 9 bases between the two germline ends. The CDR3 runs 13 residues. Germline V CDR1 and CDR2: MNHNY, SVGAGI (reference sequence). In nucleotides, the CDR3 is TGTGCCAGCAGTGGGACACCCAATTCACCCCTCCACTTT. Translated: CASSGTPNSPLHF.

The chain couples TRBV7-6 to TRBJ1-2; 7 bases align to TRBD1. Germline V CDR1 and CDR2: SGHVS, FNYEAQ. The CDR3 extends over 15 amino acids. J gave up 7 bases and V 1 base, and 9 bases lay outside the gene matches. CDR3 nucleotide sequence: TGTGCCAGCAGCTTAGTAGTAGGGGGCGCACGTGGCTACACCTTC. Translating gives CASSLVVGGARGYTF.